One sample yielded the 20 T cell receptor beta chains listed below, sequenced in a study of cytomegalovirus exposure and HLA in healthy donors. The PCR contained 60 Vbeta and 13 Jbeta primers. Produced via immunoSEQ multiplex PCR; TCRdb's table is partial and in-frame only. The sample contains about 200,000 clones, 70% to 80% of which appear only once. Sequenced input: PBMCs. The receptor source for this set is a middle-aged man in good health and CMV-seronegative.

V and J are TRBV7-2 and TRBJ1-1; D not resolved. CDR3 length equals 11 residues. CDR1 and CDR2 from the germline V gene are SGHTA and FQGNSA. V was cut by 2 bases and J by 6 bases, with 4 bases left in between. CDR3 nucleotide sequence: TGTGCCAGCAGCTTATTCTCTGAAGCTTTCTTT. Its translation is CASSLFSEAFF.

In nucleotides, the CDR3 is TGTGCCAGCAGCTCCCGCAGCGCCGGGGAGCTGTTTTTT. Translated: CASSSRSAGELFF. The gene calls are TRBV21-1 and TRBJ2-2; TRBD2, the D gene given by the table, was not confirmed from the DNA. TRBV21-1 is given as a pseudogene. The CDR3 length is 13 residues.

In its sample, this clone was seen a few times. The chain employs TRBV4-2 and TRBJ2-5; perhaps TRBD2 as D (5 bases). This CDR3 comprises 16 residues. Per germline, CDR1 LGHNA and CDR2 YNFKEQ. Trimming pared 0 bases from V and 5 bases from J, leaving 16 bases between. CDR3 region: CASSQDGGTHGETQYF. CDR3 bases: TGTGCCAGCAGCCAAGATGGAGGCACCCACGGGGAGACCCAGTACTTC.

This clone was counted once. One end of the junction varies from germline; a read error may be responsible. As DNA, the CDR3 is TGTGCCAGCAGTTTAAGGGGCGGGACTCAAGGGACCCAGTACTTC. Its protein is CASSLRGGTQGTQYF. The chain has TRBV28 and TRBJ2-5, with TRBD2 as a possible D gene (6 bases). Germline CDR1 MDHEN, CDR2 SYDVKM. The CDR3 spans 15 residues.

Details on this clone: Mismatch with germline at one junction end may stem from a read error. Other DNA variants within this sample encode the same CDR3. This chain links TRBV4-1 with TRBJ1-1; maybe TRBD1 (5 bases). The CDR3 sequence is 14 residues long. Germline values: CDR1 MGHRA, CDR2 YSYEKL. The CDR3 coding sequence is TGTGCCAGCAGCCAAGAAGTGGGGCAGCCTGAAGCTTTCTTT. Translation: CASSQEVGQPEAFF.

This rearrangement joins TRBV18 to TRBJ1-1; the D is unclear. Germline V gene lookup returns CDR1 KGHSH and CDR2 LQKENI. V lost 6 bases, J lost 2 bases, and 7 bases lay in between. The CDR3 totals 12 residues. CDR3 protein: CASSLGNTEAFF. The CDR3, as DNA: TGTGCCAGCTCGCTAGGTAACACTGAAGCTTTCTTT.

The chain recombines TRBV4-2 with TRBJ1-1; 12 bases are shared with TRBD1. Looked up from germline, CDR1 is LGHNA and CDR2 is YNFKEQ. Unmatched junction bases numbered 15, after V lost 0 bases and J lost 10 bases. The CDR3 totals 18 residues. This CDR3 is CASSQDSGTGGEYRVAFF. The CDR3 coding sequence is TGTGCCAGCAGCCAAGACTCCGGGACAGGGGGCGAATATAGGGTAGCTTTCTTT.

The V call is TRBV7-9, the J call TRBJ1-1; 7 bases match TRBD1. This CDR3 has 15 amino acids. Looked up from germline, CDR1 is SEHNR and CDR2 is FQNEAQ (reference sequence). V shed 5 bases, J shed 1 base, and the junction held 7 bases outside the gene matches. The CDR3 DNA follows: TGTGCCAGCAGCCGACCCGGGACAGCGAACACTGAAGCTTTCTTT. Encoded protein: CASSRPGTANTEAFF.

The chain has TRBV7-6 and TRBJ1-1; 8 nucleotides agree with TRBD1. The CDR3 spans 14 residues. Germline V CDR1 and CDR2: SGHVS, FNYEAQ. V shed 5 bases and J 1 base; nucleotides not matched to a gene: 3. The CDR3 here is CASSQTGENTEAFF. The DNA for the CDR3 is TGTGCCAGCAGCCAGACAGGGGAGAACACTGAAGCTTTCTTT.

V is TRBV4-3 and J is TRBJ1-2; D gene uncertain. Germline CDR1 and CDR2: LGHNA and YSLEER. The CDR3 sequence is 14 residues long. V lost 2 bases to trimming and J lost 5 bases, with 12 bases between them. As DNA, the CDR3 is TGCGCCAGCAGCCAATATCGAGAGGCTTATGGCTACACCTTC. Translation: CASSQYREAYGYTF.

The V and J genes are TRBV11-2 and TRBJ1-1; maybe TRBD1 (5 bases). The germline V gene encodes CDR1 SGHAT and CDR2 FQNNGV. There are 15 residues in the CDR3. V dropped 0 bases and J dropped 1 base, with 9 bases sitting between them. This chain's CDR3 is CASSLDHQGNTEAFF. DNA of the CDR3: TGTGCCAGCAGCTTAGATCACCAGGGGAACACTGAAGCTTTCTTT.

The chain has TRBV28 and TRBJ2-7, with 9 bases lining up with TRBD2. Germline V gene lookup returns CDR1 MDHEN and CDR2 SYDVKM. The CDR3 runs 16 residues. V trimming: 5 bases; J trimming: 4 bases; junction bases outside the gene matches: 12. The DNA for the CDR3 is TGTGCCAGCAGTCCGTCGACTAGCGGACACCTTTACGAGCAGTACTTC. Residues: CASSPSTSGHLYEQYF.

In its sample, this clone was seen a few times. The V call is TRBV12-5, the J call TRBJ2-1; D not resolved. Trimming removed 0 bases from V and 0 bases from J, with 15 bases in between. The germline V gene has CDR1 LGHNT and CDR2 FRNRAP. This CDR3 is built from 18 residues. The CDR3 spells CASGLVRRRSSSYNEQFF. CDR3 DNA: TGTGCTAGTGGTTTGGTACGAAGGAGATCTAGCTCCTACAATGAGCAGTTCTTC.

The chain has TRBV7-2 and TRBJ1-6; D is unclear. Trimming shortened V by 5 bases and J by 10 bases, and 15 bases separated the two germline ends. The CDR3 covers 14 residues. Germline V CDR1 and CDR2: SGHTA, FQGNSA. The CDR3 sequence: CASSQRTGVSPLHF. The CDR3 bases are TGTGCCAGCAGCCAAAGGACCGGGGTGTCACCCCTCCACTTT.

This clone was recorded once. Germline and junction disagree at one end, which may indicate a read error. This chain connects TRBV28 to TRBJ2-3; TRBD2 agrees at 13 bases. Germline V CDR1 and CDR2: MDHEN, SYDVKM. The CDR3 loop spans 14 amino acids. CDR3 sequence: CASSPRTSGRPANF. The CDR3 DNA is TGTGCCAGCAGTCCCCGGACTAGCGGGAGACCGGCGAATTTT.

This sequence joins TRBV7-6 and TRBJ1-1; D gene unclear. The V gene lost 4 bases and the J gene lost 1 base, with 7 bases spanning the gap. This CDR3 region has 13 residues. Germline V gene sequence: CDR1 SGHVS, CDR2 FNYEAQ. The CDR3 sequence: CASSSRGNTEAFF. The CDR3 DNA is TGTGCCAGCAGCTCTCGAGGGAACACTGAAGCTTTCTTT.

CDR3 in DNA: TGTGCCAGCAGCCCCTCGGGACTAGCGCCAGAGACCCAGTACTTC. This codes for CASSPSGLAPETQYF. This chain connects TRBV9 to TRBJ2-5; 10 bases fit TRBD2. The CDR3 contains 15 residues. Germline V gene lookup returns CDR1 SGDLS and CDR2 YYNGEE. The V gene end was trimmed by 4 bases and the J gene end by 4 bases; junction bases not matched to a gene: 7. The variable domain in full, with the rest retrieved from reference TRBV9 and TRBJ2-5, is DSGVTQTPKHLITATGQRVTLRCSPRSGDLSVYWYQQSLDQGLQFLIQYYNGEERAKGNILERFSAQQFPDLHSELNLSSLELGDSALYFCASSPSGLAPETQYFGPGTRLLVL.

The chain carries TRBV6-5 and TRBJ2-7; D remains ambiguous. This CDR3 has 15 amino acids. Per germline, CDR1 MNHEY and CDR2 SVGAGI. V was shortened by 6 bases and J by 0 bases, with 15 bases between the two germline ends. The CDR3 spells CASRGSRVGSYEQYF. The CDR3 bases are TGTGCCAGCAGGGGCAGTCGAGTCGGCTCCTACGAGCAGTACTTC.

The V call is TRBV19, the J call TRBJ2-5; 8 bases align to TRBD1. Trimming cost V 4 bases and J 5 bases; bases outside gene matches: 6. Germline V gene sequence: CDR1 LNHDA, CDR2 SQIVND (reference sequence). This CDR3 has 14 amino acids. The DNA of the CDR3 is TGTGCCAGTAGTAACGACAGGGGCCATGAGACCCAGTACTTC. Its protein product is CASSNDRGHETQYF.

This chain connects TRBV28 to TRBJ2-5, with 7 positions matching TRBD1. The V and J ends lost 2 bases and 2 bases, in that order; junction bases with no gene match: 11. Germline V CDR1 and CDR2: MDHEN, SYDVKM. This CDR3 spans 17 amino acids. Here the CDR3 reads CASSLGVGGRGQETQYF. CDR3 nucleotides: TGTGCCAGCAGTTTAGGGGTTGGGGGCAGGGGGCAAGAGACCCAGTACTTC.